Detailed here is one T cell receptor beta chain. The sample originates from a study of blood T cell repertoires in COVID-19. V was cut by 0 bases and J by 3 bases, with 9 bases left in between. CDR3 length equals 14 residues. In germline, CDR1 is SGDLS, CDR2 YYNGEE. How the authors handled the data: Amplified reference gene primers provided the basis for estimating nucleated cell counts. Repertoires were generated with immunoSEQ multiplex PCR, while TCRdb's copy carries only in-frame clones and drops some. V, J and clone size are taken as reported in that table, and D and trimming were inferred from the DNA itself. This repertoire shows approximately 320,000 clones, 65% to 90% found once; its top ten account for just over 7%.

This chain joins TRBV9 and TRBJ1-1; no reliable D call. The receptor's source is a human donor in a cohort sampled during active COVID-19. The sequenced sample consisted of peripheral blood. The CDR3 sequence: CASSVGRQYTEAFF. The CDR3 DNA reads TGTGCCAGCAGCGTAGGTCGTCAGTACACTGAAGCTTTCTTT.